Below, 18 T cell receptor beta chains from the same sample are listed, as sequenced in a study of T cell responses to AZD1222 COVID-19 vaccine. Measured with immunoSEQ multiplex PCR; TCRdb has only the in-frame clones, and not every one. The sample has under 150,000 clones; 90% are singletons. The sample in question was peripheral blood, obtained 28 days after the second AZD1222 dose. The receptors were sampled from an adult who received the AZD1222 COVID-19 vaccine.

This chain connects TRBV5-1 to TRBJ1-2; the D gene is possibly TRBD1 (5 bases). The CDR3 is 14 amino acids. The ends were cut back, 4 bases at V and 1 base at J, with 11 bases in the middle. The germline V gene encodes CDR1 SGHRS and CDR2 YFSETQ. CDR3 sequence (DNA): TGCGCCAGCAGCCCGGACAACCTTAACTATGGCTACACCTTC. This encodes CASSPDNLNYGYTF.

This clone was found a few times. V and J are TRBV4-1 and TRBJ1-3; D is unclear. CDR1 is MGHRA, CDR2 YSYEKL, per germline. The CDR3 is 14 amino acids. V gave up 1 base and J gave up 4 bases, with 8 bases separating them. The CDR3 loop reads CASSQGPSGNTIYF. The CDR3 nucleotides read TGCGCCAGCAGCCAAGGACCTTCCGGAAACACCATATATTTT.

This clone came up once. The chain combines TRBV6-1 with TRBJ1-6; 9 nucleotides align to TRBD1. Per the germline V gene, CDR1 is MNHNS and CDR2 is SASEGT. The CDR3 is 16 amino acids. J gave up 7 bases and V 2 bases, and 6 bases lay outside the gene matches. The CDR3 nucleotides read TGTGCCAGCAGTGAATGGGGGACAGGGATCAATTCACCCCTCCACTTT. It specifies CASSEWGTGINSPLHF.

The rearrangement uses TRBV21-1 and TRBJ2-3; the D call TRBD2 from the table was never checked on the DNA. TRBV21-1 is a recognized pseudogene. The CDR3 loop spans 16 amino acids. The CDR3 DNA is TGTGCCAGCAGCAAAATTCGTCGCGGGGTCACAGATACGCAGTATTTT. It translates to CASSKIRRGVTDTQYF.

The CDR3 nucleotides are TGTGCCAGCAGCCAAACTAAGGGGGGTTACAATGAGCAGTTCTTC. Translated, it gives CASSQTKGGYNEQFF. The chain employs TRBV14 and TRBJ2-1; the D gene could be TRBD1 or TRBD2 (6 bases each). This CDR3 has 15 amino acids. The V gene lost 2 bases and the J gene lost 4 bases, with 12 bases spanning the gap. CDR1 and CDR2 from the germline V gene are SGHDN and FVKESK.

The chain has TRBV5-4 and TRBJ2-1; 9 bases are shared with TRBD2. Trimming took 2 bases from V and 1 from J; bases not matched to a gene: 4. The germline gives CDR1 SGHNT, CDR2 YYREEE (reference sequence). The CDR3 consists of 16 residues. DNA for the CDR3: TGTGCCAGCAGCTTCCCTAGCGGGAAATCCTACAATGAGCAGTTCTTC. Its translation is CASSFPSGKSYNEQFF.

CDR3 sequence (DNA): TGCGCCAGCAGCCAGGGGGCTATACAAAACACTGAAGCTTTCTTT. The encoded protein is CASSQGAIQNTEAFF. The chain recombines TRBV4-1 with TRBJ1-1, with D perhaps TRBD1 (6 bases). This CDR3 has 15 residues. Germline CDR1 and CDR2: MGHRA and YSYEKL. V lost 3 bases and J lost 2, with 13 bases in between.

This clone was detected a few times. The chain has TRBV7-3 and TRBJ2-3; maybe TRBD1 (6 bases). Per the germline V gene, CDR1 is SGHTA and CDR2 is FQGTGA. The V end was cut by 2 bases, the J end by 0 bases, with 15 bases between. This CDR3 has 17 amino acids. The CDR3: CASSLLGGRSSTDTQYF. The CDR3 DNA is TGTGCCAGCAGCTTATTAGGGGGACGGTCTAGCACAGATACGCAGTATTTT.

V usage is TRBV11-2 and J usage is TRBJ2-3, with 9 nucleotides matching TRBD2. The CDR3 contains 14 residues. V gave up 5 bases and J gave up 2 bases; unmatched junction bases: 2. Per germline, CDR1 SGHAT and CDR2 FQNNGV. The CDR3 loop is CASSPSGTTDTQYF. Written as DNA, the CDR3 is TGTGCCAGCAGCCCTAGCGGGACCACAGATACGCAGTATTTT.

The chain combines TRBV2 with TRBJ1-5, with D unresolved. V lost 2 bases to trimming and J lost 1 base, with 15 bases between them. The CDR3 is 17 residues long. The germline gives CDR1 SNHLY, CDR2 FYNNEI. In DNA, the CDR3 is TGTGCCAGCAGTGAATCGGGCCCCGGAACAAGCAATCAGCCCCAGCATTTT. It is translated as CASSESGPGTSNQPQHF.

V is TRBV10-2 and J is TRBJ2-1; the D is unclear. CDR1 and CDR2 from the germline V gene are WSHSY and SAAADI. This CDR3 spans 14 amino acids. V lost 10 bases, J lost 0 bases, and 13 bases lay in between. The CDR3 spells CATKDGNSYNEQFF. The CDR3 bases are TGCGCCACCAAAGACGGAAACTCCTACAATGAGCAGTTCTTC.

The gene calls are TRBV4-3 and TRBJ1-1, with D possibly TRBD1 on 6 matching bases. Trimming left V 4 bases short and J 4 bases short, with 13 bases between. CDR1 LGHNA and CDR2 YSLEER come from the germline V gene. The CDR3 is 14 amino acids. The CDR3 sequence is CASSLGGGSTEAFF. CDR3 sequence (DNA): TGCGCCAGCAGCCTCGGAGGGGGGAGCACTGAAGCTTTCTTT.

The DNA for the CDR3 is TGTGCCAGCAGCCAATCGAGTCGGGACAGGGAAAGAGCAAAAGCTTTCTTT. Translated, it gives CASSQSSRDRERAKAFF. This rearrangement joins TRBV3-1 (or the pseudogene TRBV3-2) to TRBJ1-1; TRBD1 aligns across 9 bases. The CDR3 spans 17 residues. V trimming: 2 bases; J trimming: 9 bases; junction bases outside the gene matches: 16. Per germline, CDR1 LGHDT and CDR2 YNNKEL (reference sequence).

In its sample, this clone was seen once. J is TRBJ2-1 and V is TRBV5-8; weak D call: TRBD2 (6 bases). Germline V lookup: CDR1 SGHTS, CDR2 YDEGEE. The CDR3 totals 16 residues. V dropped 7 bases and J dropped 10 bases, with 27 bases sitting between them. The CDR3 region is CASRLELGASRPEQFF. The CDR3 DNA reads TGTGCCAGCCGACTAGAATTGGGAGCCAGCCGTCCGGAGCAGTTCTTC. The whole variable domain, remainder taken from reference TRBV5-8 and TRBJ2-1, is EAGVTQSPTHLIKTRGQQATLRCSPISGHTSVYWYQQALGLGLQFLLWYDEGEERNRGNFPPRFSGRQFPNYSSELNVNALELEDSALYLCASRLELGASRPEQFFGPGTRLTVL.

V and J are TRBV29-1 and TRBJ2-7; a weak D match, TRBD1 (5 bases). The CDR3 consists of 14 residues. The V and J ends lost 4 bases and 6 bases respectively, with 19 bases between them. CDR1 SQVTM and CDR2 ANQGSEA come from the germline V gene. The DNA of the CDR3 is TGCAGCGTTGCTACCTCCAGGGTTGAGTCCGAGCAGTACTTC. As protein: CSVATSRVESEQYF.

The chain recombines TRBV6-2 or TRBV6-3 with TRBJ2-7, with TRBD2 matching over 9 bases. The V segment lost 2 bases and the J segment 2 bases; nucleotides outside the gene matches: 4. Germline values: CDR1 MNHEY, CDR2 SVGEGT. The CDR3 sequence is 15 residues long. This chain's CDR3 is CASSYRASGTYEQYF. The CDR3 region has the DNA TGTGCCAGCAGTTACCGGGCTAGCGGGACCTACGAGCAGTACTTC.

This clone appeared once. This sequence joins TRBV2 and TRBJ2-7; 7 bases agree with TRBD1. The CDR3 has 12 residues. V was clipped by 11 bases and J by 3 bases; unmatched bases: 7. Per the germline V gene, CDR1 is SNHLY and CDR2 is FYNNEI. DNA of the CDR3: TGTGCCTGCCAACCAGGGGGCTACGAGCAGTACGTC. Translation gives CACQPGGYEQYV.

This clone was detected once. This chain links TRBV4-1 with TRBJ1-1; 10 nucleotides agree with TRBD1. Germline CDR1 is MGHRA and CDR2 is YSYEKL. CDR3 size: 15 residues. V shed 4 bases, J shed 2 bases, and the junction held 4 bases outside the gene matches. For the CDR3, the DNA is TGCGCCAGCAGCCGGACAGGGGGGGGAAACACTGAAGCTTTCTTT. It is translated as CASSRTGGGNTEAFF.